This T cell receptor (beta chain) was sequenced for a study of OX40 agonist ivuxolimab in advanced cancers. Study context: Ivuxolimab is a fully human IgG2 antibody that activates OX40 (CD134). Partial responses occurred in Three dose-escalation patients, one with hepatocellular carcinoma and two with cutaneous melanoma.

J was trimmed by 2 bases and V by 7 bases; bases with no gene match: 11. Looked up from germline, CDR1 is SGHAT and CDR2 is FQNNGV. The CDR3 length is 15 residues. Produced via immunoSEQ multiplex PCR; TCRdb's table is partial and in-frame only. This table holds around 73,000 clones, about 87% found once. For this clone: Its antigen remains unknown.

Study-level findings and limits: CD8+ T cells (on average) carried more expanded clones than CD4+ T cells.

This clonotype originated in an adult with an advanced solid tumor such as melanoma, head and neck, liver or kidney cancer. The V and J genes are TRBV11-2 and TRBJ2-7; 7 nucleotides match TRBD2. The source material was CD4+ or CD8+ T cells sorted from blood, sampled in a trial of the OX40 agonist ivuxolimab. CDR3 sequence: CASTLIQAGAYEQYF. Here the CDR3 DNA reads TGTGCCAGCACCCTGATCCAGGCGGGGGCCTACGAGCAGTACTTC.